This TCR beta chain emerged from a study of early T cells in non-severe SARS-CoV-2 infection (dated by TCRdb to the early 2020s). Study-level background: Because TCR sequencing relied on bulk RNA taken from unsorted whole blood, pairing of alpha and beta chains was not possible. Overall study results and their limits: VDJdb matching was skewed toward anti-spike CD8 responses, so virus-specific expansions were likely underestimated and private and CD4 specificities were missed.

This clonotype was seen a few times. Its antigen is not yet known. Qualities for individual bases were not recorded, and no much larger clone is one base off. The library was produced with 5' RACE. Sequencing relied on a NextSeq 500. The TCR library protocol attached unique molecular identifiers to individual cDNA molecules to correct for sequencing error and PCR bias. Both TCR alpha and beta chains were sequenced, and tight co-correlation was observed between alpha and beta sequence abundances in each sample. As for the original processing: V gene, J gene and CDR3 annotation of TCR sequences was performed with Decombinator V4. TCRs were defined as expanded if a significant change between any two time points was detected under a Poisson model with p below 0.0001. Abundances of TCRs were expressed as counts per million after normalisation to the total number of TCRs sequenced in each sample. TRAV1-2 paired with TRAJ12, TRAJ20 or TRAJ33 defined MAIT TCRs, while TRAV10 paired with TRAJ18 defined iNKT TCRs. VDJdb, accessed on 1 November 2021, was searched for TCRs annotated for CMV, EBV and SARS-CoV-2, and TCRs annotated for more than one antigen were excluded. TCRdb reworked the public reads: Q25 trimming with fastp, MiXCR clone assembly, productive beta chains retained. Entries that share a CDR3 protein sequence are merged under the most common genes and DNA. The V and J calls, along with clone size, are taken from TCRdb and not from the paper's own processing. The sample table shows roughly 50,000 distinct CDR3 sequences, and approximately 8% are seen once. The ten largest clones take up around 4.2% of the sample.

V and J are truncated by 0 bases and 8 bases respectively, leaving an intervening sequence of 13 bases. Spanning cysteine to phenylalanine, the CDR3 consists of 14 amino acids. Only CDR3 DNA is held: 42 bases, read in frame from base 1. Set within a cohort of healthcare workers in London, UK, this nested case-control study involved weekly PCR testing of nasopharyngeal swabs along with blood sampling. Healthcare workers were enrolled in the week of the UK lockdown, from 23 to 31 March 2020, and were followed every week for up to roughly 16 weeks. The sequence was collected from an adult who was a healthcare worker with PCR-confirmed SARS-CoV-2 infection or an uninfected control (not recorded which). Sample: whole blood. The chain joins TRBV12-3 or TRBV12-4 to TRBJ1-1; TRBD1 is a possible D gene, resting on 6 matching bases. The DNA reads TGTGCCAGCAGTTTAGCGCGAGTCAGGGGAGAAGCTTTCTTT. Translated, it gives CASSLARVRGEAFF.